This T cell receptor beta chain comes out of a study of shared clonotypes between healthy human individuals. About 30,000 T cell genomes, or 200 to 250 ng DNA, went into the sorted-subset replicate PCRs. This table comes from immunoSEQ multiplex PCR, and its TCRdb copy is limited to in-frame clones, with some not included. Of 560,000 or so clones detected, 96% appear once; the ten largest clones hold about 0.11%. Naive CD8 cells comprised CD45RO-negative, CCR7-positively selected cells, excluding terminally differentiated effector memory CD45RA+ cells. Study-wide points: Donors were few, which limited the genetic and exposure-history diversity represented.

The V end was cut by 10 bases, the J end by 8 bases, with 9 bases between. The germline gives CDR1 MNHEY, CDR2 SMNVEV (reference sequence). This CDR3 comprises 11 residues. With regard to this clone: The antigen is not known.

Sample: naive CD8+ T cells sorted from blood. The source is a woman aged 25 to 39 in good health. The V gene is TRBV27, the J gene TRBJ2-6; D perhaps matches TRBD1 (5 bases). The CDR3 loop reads CATRASNVLTF. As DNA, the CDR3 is TGTGCCACCAGGGCGTCCAACGTCCTGACTTTC. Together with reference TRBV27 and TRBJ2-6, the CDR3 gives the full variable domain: EAQVTQNPRYLITVTGKKLTVTCSQNMNHEYMSWYRQDPGLGLRQIYYSMNVEVTDKGDVPEGYKVSRKEKRNFPLILESPSPNQTSLYFCATRASNVLTFGAGSRLTVL.